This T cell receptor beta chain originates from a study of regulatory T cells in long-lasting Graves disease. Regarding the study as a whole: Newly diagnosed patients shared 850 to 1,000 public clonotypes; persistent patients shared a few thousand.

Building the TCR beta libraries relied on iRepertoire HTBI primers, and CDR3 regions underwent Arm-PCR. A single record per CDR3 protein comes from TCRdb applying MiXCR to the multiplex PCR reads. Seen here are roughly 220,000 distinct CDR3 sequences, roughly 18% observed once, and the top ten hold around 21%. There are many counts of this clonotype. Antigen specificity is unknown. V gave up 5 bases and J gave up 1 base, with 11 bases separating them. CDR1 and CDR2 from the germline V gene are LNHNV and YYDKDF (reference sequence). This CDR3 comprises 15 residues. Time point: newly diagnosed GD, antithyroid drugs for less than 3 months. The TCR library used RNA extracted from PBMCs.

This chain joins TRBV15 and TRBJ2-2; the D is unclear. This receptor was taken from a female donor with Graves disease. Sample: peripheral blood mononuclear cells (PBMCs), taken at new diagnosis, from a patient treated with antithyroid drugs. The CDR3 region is CATSPRMWNTGELFF. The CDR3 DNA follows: TGTGCCACCAGCCCTCGGATGTGGAACACCGGGGAGCTGTTTTTT.